This TCR beta chain was retrieved from a study of T-cell memory formation after mild COVID-19. MiXCR, run by TCRdb on the 5' RACE reads, gives a single entry per CDR3 protein. The repertoire includes about half a million distinct CDR3 sequences, around a sixth of them detected once, and around an eighth sits in the top ten. The CDR3 runs to 15 residues. V lost 6 bases and J 0 bases, leaving 15 bases between the germline ends. Germline assignment: CDR1 MNHEY and CDR2 SMNVEV (reference sequence). Sequenced material: PBMCs or a T cell subset sorted from them (not recorded which). This clonotype originated in an adult woman who had mild COVID-19 (a few samples of this study predate the infection). Cell type and time point are not known. V and J are TRBV27 and TRBJ2-7; D is perhaps TRBD1 (6 bases). CDR3 DNA sequence: TGTGCCAGCAGCCAGACAGGCAGGAGCTCCTACGAGCAGTACTTC. Its protein product is CASSQTGRSSYEQYF.